These 26 T cell receptor beta chains were all obtained from the same sample, sequenced in a study of early T cells in non-severe SARS-CoV-2 infection. One entry per CDR3 protein, called by TCRdb with MiXCR from the 5' RACE reads. The sample lists under 60,000 distinct CDR3 sequences; roughly 8% were seen once. The specimen was whole blood. The receptors come from an adult who was a healthcare worker with PCR-confirmed SARS-CoV-2 infection or an uninfected control (not recorded which).

This clonotype was counted a few times. The chain links TRBV5-1 to TRBJ2-3, with D unresolved. This CDR3 region has 16 residues. Germline CDR1 and CDR2: SGHRS and YFSETQ. V lost 5 bases and J lost 0, with 16 bases in between. The CDR3 is CASSGGGRASTDTQYF. The CDR3 DNA reads TGCGCCAGCAGTGGTGGCGGACGTGCTAGCACAGATACGCAGTATTTT.

Ten or more counts support this clonotype. The chain uses TRBV19 and TRBJ2-3; 10 bases line up with TRBD2. This CDR3 region has 13 residues. The trim removed 7 bases at V and 4 bases at J, leaving 2 bases unmatched. Germline CDR1 reads LNHDA; CDR2 reads SQIVND (reference sequence). Here the CDR3 reads CASTSGGADTQYF. CDR3 DNA: TGTGCCAGTACAAGCGGGGGGGCAGATACGCAGTATTTT.

Ten or more counts support this clonotype. The chain employs TRBV7-9 and TRBJ2-3; D tentatively fits TRBD1 or TRBD2 (6 bases each). The germline V and J ends were trimmed by 5 bases and 5 bases, with 11 bases remaining between them. Per the germline V gene, CDR1 is SEHNR and CDR2 is FQNEAQ (reference sequence). The CDR3 contains 13 residues. This chain's CDR3 is CASSPKGGDTQYF. CDR3 bases: TGTGCCAGCAGCCCTAAGGGGGGAGATACGCAGTATTTT.

V usage is TRBV6-2 or TRBV6-3 and J usage is TRBJ2-2; a weak D match, TRBD1 (7 bases). The CDR3 length is 15 residues. The V gene lost 2 bases and the J gene lost 1 base, with 8 bases spanning the gap. Germline CDR1 is MNHEY and CDR2 is SVGEGT. CDR3: CASSYQGGNTGELFF. The CDR3 region has the DNA TGTGCCAGCAGTTACCAGGGGGGGAACACCGGGGAGCTGTTTTTT.

This rearrangement joins TRBV25-1 to TRBJ1-6; perhaps TRBD1 as D (5 bases). V was clipped by 2 bases and J by 6 bases, with 11 bases between them. The CDR3 covers 15 residues. Germline CDR1 reads MGHDK; CDR2 reads SYGVNS. Here the CDR3 DNA reads TGTGCCAGCAGTGAACGACGGGGGAGTAATTCACCCCTCCACTTT. It encodes CASSERRGSNSPLHF.

The rearrangement links TRBV12-3 or TRBV12-4 to TRBJ2-1; 15 nucleotides agree with TRBD2. J was trimmed by 7 bases and V by 6 bases; bases with no gene match: 7. There are 16 residues in the CDR3. CDR3 coding DNA: TGTGCCAGCAGGGTCGGACTAGCGGGGGGGCGTAATGAGCAGTTCTTC. Translated: CASRVGLAGGRNEQFF.

The chain links TRBV6-1 to TRBJ2-7; 7 bases fit TRBD1. This CDR3 is built from 14 residues. Germline V gene data show CDR1 as MNHNS and CDR2 as SASEGT. Trimming removed 8 bases from V and 4 bases from J; junction bases left unmatched: 11. The CDR3 DNA reads as TGTGCCAGCCCACGGGACAGTACCATGTACGAGCAGTACTTC. It yields the protein CASPRDSTMYEQYF.

The J gene is TRBJ2-3, the V gene TRBV7-2, with 9 positions matching TRBD2. J gave up 3 bases and V 5 bases, and 6 bases lay outside the gene matches. The CDR3 extends over 15 amino acids. Germline V gene lookup returns CDR1 SGHTA and CDR2 FQGNSA. The CDR3 DNA follows: TGTGCCAGCAGCCGATCTAGCGGGACAACAGATACGCAGTATTTT. Translated: CASSRSSGTTDTQYF.

This clonotype was picked up a small number of times. J is TRBJ2-1 and V is TRBV20-1; the D is unclear. Trimming cost V 6 bases and J 5 bases, with 17 bases left between them. Looked up from germline, CDR1 is DFQATT and CDR2 is SNEGSKA (reference sequence). The CDR3 runs 14 residues. CDR3 nucleotides: TGCAGTGCCAAGCCCTCCACTCCCGACAATGAGCAGTTCTTC. Its protein product is CSAKPSTPDNEQFF.

The chain joins TRBV15 to TRBJ1-1; TRBD1 matches 7 bases. The V and J ends lost 5 bases and 3 bases, in that order; junction bases with no gene match: 9. The germline V gene encodes CDR1 LNHNV and CDR2 YYDKDF (reference sequence). The CDR3 runs to 15 residues. This CDR3 is CATSPRTGGYTEAFF. CDR3 in DNA: TGTGCCACCAGCCCCCGGACAGGCGGGTACACTGAAGCTTTCTTT. Drawing the rest from reference TRBV15 and TRBJ1-1, the complete variable domain is DAMVIQNPRYQVTQFGKPVTLSCSQTLNHNVMYWYQQKSSQAPKLLFHYYDKDFNNEADTPDNFQSRRPNTSFCFLDIRSPGLGDTAMYLCATSPRTGGYTEAFFGQGTRLTVV.

In DNA, the CDR3 is TGCGCCTCCTGGCCCTGCAGTGCGCAGTATTTT. Encoded protein: CASWPCSAQYF. This sequence joins TRBV4-1 and TRBJ2-3; D remains unclear. Trimming left V 11 bases short and J 10 bases short, with 16 bases between. This CDR3 spans 11 amino acids. Per germline, CDR1 MGHRA and CDR2 YSYEKL.

This clonotype appeared many times. The chain uses TRBV7-9 and TRBJ2-5; no definite D call. The CDR3 totals 13 residues. V lost 4 bases, J lost 5 bases, and 11 bases lay in between. The germline V gene encodes CDR1 SEHNR and CDR2 FQNEAQ (reference sequence). This chain's CDR3 is CASSSSPDETQYF. CDR3 sequence (DNA): TGTGCCAGCAGCTCCTCCCCGGACGAGACCCAGTACTTC. Together with reference TRBV7-9 and TRBJ2-5, the CDR3 gives the full variable domain: DTGVSQNPRHKITKRGQNVTFRCDPISEHNRLYWYRQTLGQGPEFLTYFQNEAQLEKSRLLSDRFSAERPKGSFSTLEIQRTEQGDSAMYLCASSSSPDETQYFGPGTRLLVL.

This clonotype occurred a few times. The chain uses TRBV6-4 and TRBJ1-1; D is unresolved. The CDR3 consists of 12 residues. Trimming removed 4 bases at V and 4 bases at J, with 7 bases between. The germline gives CDR1 MRHNA, CDR2 SNTAGT. DNA of the CDR3: TGTGCCAGCAGTGCCTTTTCCACTGAAGCTTTCTTT. This encodes CASSAFSTEAFF.

V and J are TRBV18 and TRBJ2-2; 7 bases line up with TRBD1. The CDR3 has 18 residues. Trimming at V came to 5 bases and at J to 4 bases, leaving 16 bases not matched to a gene. The germline CDR1 and CDR2 sequences are KGHSH and LQKENI. The CDR3 DNA follows: TGTGCCAGCTCAATGAACCGGGACAGCTGGACGGGCACCGGGGAGCTGTTTTTT. Amino acid sequence: CASSMNRDSWTGTGELFF.

This clonotype appeared a few times. The V and J genes are TRBV29-1 and TRBJ2-1; 7 positions agree with TRBD2. This CDR3 comprises 12 residues. Germline CDR1 reads SQVTM; CDR2 reads ANQGSEA. J was trimmed by 5 bases and V by 3 bases; bases with no gene match: 1. The CDR3 DNA sequence: TGCAGCGTTGACGGGAGGCACAATGAGCAGTTCTTC. It is translated as CSVDGRHNEQFF.

This clonotype appeared a few times. The chain combines TRBV6-2 or TRBV6-3 with TRBJ2-7, with D maybe TRBD1 (6 bases). CDR3 length equals 15 residues. Trimming shortened V by 5 bases and J by 2 bases, and 16 bases separated the two germline ends. Germline V gene sequence: CDR1 MNHEY, CDR2 SVGEGT. CDR3 coding DNA: TGTGCCAGCAGTACTCCTAGACAGGACACCTACGAGCAGTACTTC. This translates into CASSTPRQDTYEQYF.

At least ten counts were recorded for this clonotype. V and J are TRBV11-2 and TRBJ2-7; 7 bases line up with TRBD1. The CDR3 runs to 14 residues. Germline V gene lookup returns CDR1 SGHAT and CDR2 FQNNGV. Germline trimming cut 3 bases from V and 2 bases from J; bases unmatched to any gene: 4. CDR3 sequence: CASSLGTDPYEQYF. The CDR3 nucleotides read TGTGCCAGCAGCTTGGGGACAGACCCCTACGAGCAGTACTTC.

The chain carries TRBV29-1 and TRBJ2-5; TRBD2 agrees at 10 bases. CDR3 size: 14 residues. Trimming removed 4 bases from V and 7 bases from J; junction bases left unmatched: 9. Looked up from germline, CDR1 is SQVTM and CDR2 is ANQGSEA. The CDR3 protein is CSVVGLAVMGTQYF. The CDR3 DNA is TGCAGCGTTGTTGGACTAGCGGTAATGGGGACCCAGTACTTC.

This chain uses TRBV15 with TRBJ2-4; D is tentatively TRBD1 or TRBD2 (5 bases each). The CDR3 spans 19 residues. V lost 0 bases and J 2 bases, leaving 20 bases between the germline ends. Germline CDR1 and CDR2: LNHNV and YYDKDF (reference sequence). This CDR3 is CATSRDGWWDGVTKNIQYF. DNA for the CDR3: TGTGCCACCAGCAGAGATGGATGGTGGGACGGAGTGACCAAAAACATTCAGTACTTC. The complete variable domain, with remaining parts taken from reference TRBV15 and TRBJ2-4, reads DAMVIQNPRYQVTQFGKPVTLSCSQTLNHNVMYWYQQKSSQAPKLLFHYYDKDFNNEADTPDNFQSRRPNTSFCFLDIRSPGLGDTAMYLCATSRDGWWDGVTKNIQYFGAGTRLSVL.

This clonotype was counted many times. The chain recombines TRBV7-8 with TRBJ2-2; tentatively, D is TRBD1 or TRBD2 (5 bases each). The germline gives CDR1 SGHVS, CDR2 FQNEAQ. CDR3 length equals 14 residues. V shed 5 bases and J shed 4 bases, with 11 bases lying between them. This chain's CDR3 is CASSGGRPTGELFF. As DNA, the CDR3 is TGTGCCAGCAGCGGGGGACGGCCCACCGGGGAGCTGTTTTTT.

This clonotype was observed many times. V gene TRBV5-5 combines with J gene TRBJ1-5, with a weak D call TRBD1 (5 bases). Germline CDR1 SGHKS, CDR2 YYEKEE (reference sequence). Trimming cost V 5 bases and J 1 base, with 7 bases left between them. This CDR3 spans 13 amino acids. The CDR3: CASSWGSNQPQHF. The CDR3 DNA is TGTGCCAGCAGTTGGGGGAGCAATCAGCCCCAGCATTTT.

Ten or more counts support this clonotype. The genes are TRBV15 and TRBJ2-3; a weak D match, TRBD2 (5 bases). The V end lost 0 bases, the J end lost 4 bases, and 11 bases lay between the germline ends. This CDR3 has 15 amino acids. The germline gives CDR1 LNHNV, CDR2 YYDKDF (reference sequence). The CDR3 spells CATSRDRSRADTQYF. The CDR3, as DNA: TGTGCCACCAGCAGAGATCGTTCGAGGGCAGATACGCAGTATTTT.

This clonotype was counted ten times or more. The chain joins TRBV6-2 or TRBV6-3 to TRBJ2-5; the D gene is possibly TRBD2 (6 bases). This CDR3 has 15 amino acids. V shed 6 bases and J shed 1 base, with 15 bases lying between them. Germline assignment: CDR1 MNHEY and CDR2 SVGEGT. Here the CDR3 reads CASRPTRGLQETQYF. The CDR3 DNA reads TGTGCCAGCAGGCCTACAAGGGGACTCCAAGAGACCCAGTACTTC.

V and J are TRBV7-2 and TRBJ1-4, with no clear D. The CDR3 sequence is 15 residues long. Germline V gene lookup returns CDR1 SGHTA and CDR2 FQGNSA. V was trimmed by 4 bases and J by 5 bases, leaving 14 bases between them. CDR3 sequence reads: CASSSDGGWNEKLFF. As DNA, the CDR3 is TGTGCCAGCAGCTCAGATGGCGGCTGGAATGAAAAACTGTTTTTT.

The V and J genes are TRBV12-3 or TRBV12-4 and TRBJ2-5; D gene uncertain. Trimming removed 7 bases from V and 7 bases from J, with 10 bases in between. The CDR3 spans 11 residues. The CDR3 DNA reads as TGTGCCAGCAACCTAGGTCTGACCCAGTACTTC. It codes for CASNLGLTQYF.

In its sample, this clonotype was seen a few times. The gene calls are TRBV3-1 and TRBJ2-5; no clear D gene. This CDR3 contains 14 residues. V shed 0 bases and J shed 4 bases, with 9 bases lying between them. Germline V gives CDR1 LGHDT, CDR2 YNNKEL (reference sequence). The CDR3 region has the DNA TGTGCCAGCAGCCAAGACGATGAAGCAGAGACCCAGTACTTC. Residues: CASSQDDEAETQYF.